This T cell receptor beta chain was observed in a study of metastatic and nonmetastatic thyroid tumors. Across the whole study: Blood and tumor or nodule tissue repertoires from malignant and benign thyroid patients were compared. Study results and limitations: As reported, TCR beta diversity in blood and tumor was significantly higher in malignant thyroid tumors than in benign nodules.

Nobody among the patients had been given any treatment before thyroid surgery. Original processing methods: Variation in CDR3 across clinicopathological groups served as the basis for constructing a distant-metastasis classifier in papillary thyroid cancer. TCRdb re-analyzed the PCR reads through MiXCR. TCRdb's processing, not the study's, gives the V and J calls here. The sample lists 7,000 to 8,000 clones, around 30% occurring once. Germline assignment: CDR1 MNHNS and CDR2 SASEGT. V dropped 7 bases and J dropped 4 bases, with 16 bases sitting between them. This CDR3 has 14 residues. This clone showed up many times. Its antigen is not known.

Sequencing was performed on tumor tissue. The chain uses TRBV6-1 and TRBJ1-1; D remains unclear. The clonotype was recovered from a male donor with papillary thyroid cancer or a benign thyroid nodule (not recorded which). Some clones in this sample may be carry-over from other donors' samples. CDR3 DNA: TGTGCCAGCAAAGGGCGGGGTGTGGCCACTGAAGCTTTCTTT. Translating gives CASKGRGVATEAFF.